This is a list of T cell receptor beta chains from one sample in a study of CD8 T cells in Susac syndrome. From the immunoSEQ multiplex PCR reads, TCRdb called clonotypes with MiXCR, one entry per CDR3 protein. The repertoire has almost 450,000 distinct CDR3 sequences, around 83% of them found once; the top ten carry more than 0.09%. The sequenced sample consisted of CD8+ T cells from PBMCs. These receptors came from a human donor with multiple sclerosis. Each CDR3 is given with its conserved first and last residue. The order of the fields is J gene, D gene, clone size, V gene, CDR3 protein, CDR3 DNA. D genes are given only for firm matches. Clone size is stated in some rows and not others, as once, few, many or a class when expanded.

TRBJ2-5 . . TRBV5-1 CASSKGASGRTQYF TGCGCCAGCAGCAAAGGGGCATCCGGAAGGACCCAGTACTTC
TRBJ2-3 TRBD1 . TRBV5-1 CASSWGQGVGDTQYF TGCGCCAGCAGCTGGGGACAGGGAGTAGGAGATACGCAGTATTTT
TRBJ2-5 TRBD2 . TRBV5-1 CASSSLLAGPWETQYF TGCGCCAGCAGCTCACTACTAGCGGGACCTTGGGAGACCCAGTACTTC
TRBJ2-7 TRBD2 . TRBV12-5 CASGFISGEGSSYEQYF TGTGCTAGTGGTTTTATTAGCGGGGAGGGCAGCTCCTACGAGCAGTACTTC
TRBJ2-7 TRBD2 once TRBV19 CASSGASGFYEQYF TGTGCCAGTAGTGGGGCTAGCGGATTCTACGAGCAGTACTTC
TRBJ1-2 . once TRBV20-1 CSAENREGDYGYTF TGCAGTGCTGAGAACAGGGAGGGAGACTATGGCTACACCTTC
TRBJ1-2 . . TRBV6-1 CASSDKEGGGYTF TGTGCCAGCAGTGACAAAGAAGGAGGAGGCTACACCTTC
TRBJ2-4 TRBD1 . TRBV6-4 CASSDSTTGVNIQYF TGTGCCAGCAGTGACTCGACCACAGGGGTAAACATTCAGTACTTC
TRBJ2-2 . . TRBV7-6 CASSPTQGGFPGELFF TGTGCCAGCAGCCCGACCCAGGGGGGATTTCCCGGGGAGCTGTTTTTT
TRBJ2-6 . once TRBV18 CASSPPDGAGANVLTF TGTGCCAGCTCACCACCTGATGGGGCGGGGGCCAACGTCCTGACTTTC
TRBJ2-3 TRBD1 . TRBV20-1 CSARDRATDTQYF TGCAGTGCCAGAGACAGGGCCACAGATACGCAGTATTTT
TRBJ2-7 . few TRBV20-1 CSARDREGDSYEQYF TGCAGTGCTAGAGATCGGGAAGGGGACTCCTACGAGCAGTACTTC
TRBJ2-7 . few TRBV28 CASSFPSYEQYF TGTGCCAGCAGCTTCCCGAGCTACGAGCAGTACTTC
TRBJ1-4 . . TRBV4-1 CASSQEWATNEKLFF TGCGCTAGCAGCCAAGAGTGGGCCACTAATGAAAAACTGTTTTTT
TRBJ2-1 TRBD1 . TRBV14 CASSQKDGQVYNEQFF TGTGCCAGCAGCCAGAAGGACGGACAGGTCTACAATGAGCAGTTCTTC
TRBJ2-7 TRBD1 once TRBV30 CAWSPTGTDTYEQYF TGTGCCTGGAGTCCTACCGGGACAGACACCTACGAGCAGTACTTC
TRBJ2-5 TRBD2 . TRBV27 CASRPLAGREETQYF TGTGCCAGCAGGCCGCTAGCGGGAAGGGAGGAGACCCAGTACTTC
TRBJ2-1 . . TRBV20-1 CSARDWGAGRLSSYNEQFF TGCAGTGCTAGAGATTGGGGGGCAGGGCGCCTGAGCTCCTACAATGAGCAGTTCTTC
TRBJ2-1 TRBD2 . TRBV27 CASSLFLAEYNEQFF TGTGCCAGCAGTTTATTCCTAGCGGAGTACAATGAGCAGTTCTTC
TRBJ2-1 TRBD1 . TRBV25-1 CASNRGVDEQFF TGTGCCAGCAACAGGGGAGTGGATGAGCAGTTCTTC
TRBJ2-3 TRBD1 . TRBV29-1 CSVEVQGVTQYF TGCAGCGTTGAGGTGCAGGGGGTAACGCAGTATTTT
TRBJ1-4 . . TRBV19 CASSIVETATNEKLFF TGTGCCAGTAGTATCGTGGAGACCGCAACTAATGAAAAACTGTTTTTT
TRBJ1-1 . . TRBV19 CASPRNSPLDFF TGTGCCAGCCCCCGAAACTCCCCATTGGATTTCTTT
TRBJ2-1 TRBD1 few TRBV5-6 CASRPGQGPYNEQFF TGTGCCAGCAGGCCGGGACAGGGCCCCTACAATGAGCAGTTCTTC
TRBJ2-3 TRBD2 . TRBV7-2 CASSLPASGLAGDTDTQYF TGTGCCAGCAGCTTACCAGCCTCGGGACTAGCGGGGGACACAGATACGCAGTATTTT
TRBJ2-7 TRBD1 . TRBV6-5 CASSYGRGQYEQYF TGTGCCAGCAGTTACGGCAGGGGGCAGTACGAGCAGTACTTC
TRBJ1-1 TRBD1 . TRBV10-2 CASSGTGVSLNTEAFF TGCGCCAGCAGTGGGACAGGAGTTTCCCTGAACACTGAAGCTTTCTTT
TRBJ2-2 . . TRBV14 CASSQVMAAGELFF TGTGCCAGCAGCCAAGTGATGGCGGCCGGGGAGCTGTTTTTT
TRBJ1-2 . . TRBV24-1 CATSASIPPIRCGGYTF TGTGCCACCAGTGCCTCGATTCCCCCCATTCGTTGCGGTGGCTACACCTTC
TRBJ2-1 TRBD1 . TRBV9 CASSGGQGGNEQFF TGTGCCAGCAGCGGCGGACAGGGCGGCAATGAGCAGTTCTTC
TRBJ2-7 . once TRBV11-2 CASSSNTGTPSYEQYF TGTGCCAGCAGCTCGAACACCGGGACACCTTCCTACGAGCAGTACTTC
TRBJ2-7 . . TRBV11-2 CASSYFGGSDYEQYF TGTGCCAGCAGCTACTTTGGGGGGAGTGACTACGAGCAGTACTTC
TRBJ2-1 . . TRBV20-1 CSTIREFSYNEQFF TGCAGTACAATTCGGGAGTTCTCCTACAATGAGCAGTTCTTC
TRBJ2-2 . . TRBV12-3/TRBV12-4 CASSLASDNTGELFF TGTGCCAGCAGTTTAGCCTCGGACAACACCGGGGAGCTGTTTTTT
TRBJ2-1 TRBD2 . TRBV11-2 CASSPPGGESSYNEQFF TGTGCCAGCAGCCCACCGGGAGGGGAGAGCTCCTACAATGAGCAGTTCTTC
TRBJ2-7 TRBD2 once TRBV27 CASSFGLAASYEQYF TGTGCCAGCAGTTTTGGTCTAGCGGCCTCATACGAGCAGTACTTC
TRBJ2-7 TRBD1 . TRBV24-1 CATSALGTGREQYF TGTGCCACCAGTGCCCTCGGGACAGGGAGGGAGCAGTACTTC
TRBJ2-5 TRBD1 once TRBV12-3/TRBV12-4 CASNNLDRGETQYF TGTGCCAGCAATAACTTGGACAGGGGGGAGACCCAGTACTTC
TRBJ1-5 TRBD1 . TRBV28 CASSRQGASNQPQHF TGTGCCAGCAGTCGACAGGGGGCCAGCAATCAGCCCCAGCATTTT
TRBJ2-1 . . TRBV6-5 CASSYLLLGEQFF TGTGCCAGCAGTTACCTCTTGTTGGGTGAGCAGTTCTTC
TRBJ2-3 . few TRBV3-1 CASSQGTDTQYF TGTGCCAGCAGCCAGGGAACAGATACGCAGTATTTT
TRBJ1-1 . . TRBV27 CASSLAAGEMNTEVFF TGTGCCAGCAGTTTGGCCGCAGGGGAAATGAACACTGAAGTTTTCTTT
TRBJ1-1 . . TRBV27 CASSLTGRGNTEAFF TGTGCCAGCAGTCTAACGGGGCGAGGGAACACTGAAGCTTTCTTT
TRBJ2-6 TRBD1 . TRBV5-1 CASSSDRAVDGANVLTF TGCGCCAGCAGCTCGGACAGGGCGGTTGATGGGGCCAACGTCCTGACTTTC
TRBJ1-4 . few TRBV5-1 CASSWPADAPTNEKLFF TGCGCCAGCAGCTGGCCAGCGGATGCTCCAACTAATGAAAAACTGTTTTTT
TRBJ1-2 . . TRBV3-1 CASSQERDKSVAYGYTF TGTGCCAGCAGCCAAGAGAGGGACAAATCCGTAGCTTATGGCTACACCTTC